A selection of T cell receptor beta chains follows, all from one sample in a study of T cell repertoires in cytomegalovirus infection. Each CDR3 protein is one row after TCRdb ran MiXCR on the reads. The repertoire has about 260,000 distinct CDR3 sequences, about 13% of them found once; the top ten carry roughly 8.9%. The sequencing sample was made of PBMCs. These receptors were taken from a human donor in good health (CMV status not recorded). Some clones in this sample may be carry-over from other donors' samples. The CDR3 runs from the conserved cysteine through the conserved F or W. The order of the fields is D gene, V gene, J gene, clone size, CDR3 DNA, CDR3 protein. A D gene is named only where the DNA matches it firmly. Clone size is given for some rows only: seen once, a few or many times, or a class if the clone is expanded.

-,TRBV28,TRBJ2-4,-,TGTGCCAGCAGTCCGGGGGAGGGGGCGGCCAAAAACATTCAGTACTTC,CASSPGEGAAKNIQYF
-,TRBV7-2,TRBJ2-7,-,TGTACCAGCAGCTATACCGAGGGCGCCGAGCAGTACTTC,CTSSYTEGAEQYF
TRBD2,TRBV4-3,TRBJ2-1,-,TGCGCCAGCAGCCAAGATCTTGGCGGGAGCCCTGAGCAGTTCTTC,CASSQDLGGSPEQFF
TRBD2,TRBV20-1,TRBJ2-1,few,TGCAGTGCTCATGGGACTAGTAGTGAGCAGTTCTTC,CSAHGTSSEQFF
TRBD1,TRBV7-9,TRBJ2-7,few,TGTGCCAGCAGCTCCGCAGCCCCGACAGGGGAGGTCGAGCAGTACTTC,CASSSAAPTGEVEQYF
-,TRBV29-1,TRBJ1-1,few,TGCAGCGTTGTTGAGTATAGGAGGATGAACACTGAAGCTTTCTTT,CSVVEYRRMNTEAFF
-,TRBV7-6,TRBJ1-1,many,TGTGCCACTTCTCGCAGGATCGGGACTGAAGCTTTCTTT,CATSRRIGTEAFF
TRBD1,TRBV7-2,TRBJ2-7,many,TGTGCCAGCAGCAGAGGGACAGGGAACTCCTACGAGCAGTACTTC,CASSRGTGNSYEQYF
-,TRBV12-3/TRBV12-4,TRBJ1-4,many,TGTGCCAGCAGCCCCGCGGGGGCGGAAAAACTGTTTTTT,CASSPAGAEKLFF
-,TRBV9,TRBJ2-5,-,TGTGCCAGCAGCGTAGGTCCCAGACAAGAGACCCAGTACTTC,CASSVGPRQETQYF
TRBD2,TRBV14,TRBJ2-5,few,TGTGCCAGCAGCCAAATCGGACTAGCGGGAGAGACCCAGTACTTC,CASSQIGLAGETQYF
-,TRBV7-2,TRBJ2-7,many,TGTGCCAGCAGCTTAGCGCCGGACCGCTTCGCCTACGAGCAGTACTTC,CASSLAPDRFAYEQYF
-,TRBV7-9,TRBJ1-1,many,TGTGCCAGCAGCTTAGAAACCCCGAACACTGAAGCTTTCTTT,CASSLETPNTEAFF
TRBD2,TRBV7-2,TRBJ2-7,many,TGTGCCAGCAGCTTAGTGCGGGGGTCCTACGAGCAGTACTTC,CASSLVRGSYEQYF
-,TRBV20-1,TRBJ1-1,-,TGCAGTGCTTTGAGGGGACACGGGAACACTGAAGCTTTCTTT,CSALRGHGNTEAFF
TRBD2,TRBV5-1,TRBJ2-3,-,TGCGCCAGCAGCTATAGCGGGAGGGCAGATACGCAGTATTTT,CASSYSGRADTQYF
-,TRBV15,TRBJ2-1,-,TGTGCCACCAGCAGAGGCATTTTGTCCGCGGGTGAGCAGTTCTTC,CATSRGILSAGEQFF
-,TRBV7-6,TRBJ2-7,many,TGTGCCAGCAGCTCCGATCAGGGTGCCTACGAGCAGTACTTC,CASSSDQGAYEQYF
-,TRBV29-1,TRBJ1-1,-,TGCAGCGTTGAAACGGGGAGCACTGAAGCTTTCTTT,CSVETGSTEAFF
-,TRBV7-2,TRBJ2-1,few,TGTGCCAGCAGCTTAGCCTTGGGTCTCTACAATGAGCAGTTCTTC,CASSLALGLYNEQFF
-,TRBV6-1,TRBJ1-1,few,TGTGCCAGCATGAACCCCCGAGGGAACACTGAAGCTTTCTTT,CASMNPRGNTEAFF
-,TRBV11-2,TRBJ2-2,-,TGTGCCAGCAGCCCTAGGACTGCCCGAGACGGCGGGGAGCTGTTTTTT,CASSPRTARDGGELFF
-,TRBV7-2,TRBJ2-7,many,TGTGCCGGGGGGAATGACCGTACGGAGCAGTACTTC,CAGGNDRTEQYF
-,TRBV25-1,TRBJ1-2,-,TGTGCCAGCAGGGGACGGGACCCCCAGGGCTACACCTTC,CASRGRDPQGYTF
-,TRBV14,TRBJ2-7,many,TGTGCCAGCAGCCAAGATATGGTACAGAATCCGACCTACGAGCAGTACTTC,CASSQDMVQNPTYEQYF
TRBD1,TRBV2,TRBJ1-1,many,TGTGCCAGCAGTGAAGAGGGGGCGACGAACACTGAAGCTTTCTTT,CASSEEGATNTEAFF
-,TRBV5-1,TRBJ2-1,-,TGCGCCAGCAGCGGATGGGCTCGGGACTCGACCCGCGCGGTCTCCTACAATGAGCAGTTCTTC,CASSGWARDSTRAVSYNEQFF
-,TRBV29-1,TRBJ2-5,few,TGCAGCGTTAGGGACCGGGGCCTTCAGATAGAGACCCAGTACTTC,CSVRDRGLQIETQYF
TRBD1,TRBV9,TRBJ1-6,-,TGTGCCAGCAGCGTAGACGGGACAGGACGTTCACCCCTCCACTTT,CASSVDGTGRSPLHF
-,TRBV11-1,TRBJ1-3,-,TGTGCCAGCAGCTCGATCGGAAACACCATATATTTT,CASSSIGNTIYF
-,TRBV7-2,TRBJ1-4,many,TGTGCCAGCAGCTTCGCAACTAATGAAAAACTGTTTTTT,CASSFATNEKLFF
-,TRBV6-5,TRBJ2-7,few,TGTGCCAGCAGTTACTCGAACAGTCCCTACGAGCAGTACTTC,CASSYSNSPYEQYF
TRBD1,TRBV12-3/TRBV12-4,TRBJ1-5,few,TGTGCCAGCAGTTTACGAGGGGGCGGGCTTGAGCCCCAGCATTTT,CASSLRGGGLEPQHF
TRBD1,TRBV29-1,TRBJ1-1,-,TGCAGCGTTGGGAGAAGGACAGGGTTCACTGAAGCTTTCTTT,CSVGRRTGFTEAFF
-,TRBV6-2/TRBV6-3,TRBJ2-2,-,TGTGCCAGCAGTAACACCGGTGGGGAGCTGTTTTTT,CASSNTGGELFF
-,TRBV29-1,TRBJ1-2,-,TGCAGCGTTGAAAGTCCAGGGGAGGACGGCTACACCTTC,CSVESPGEDGYTF
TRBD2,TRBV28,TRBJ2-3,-,TGTGCCAGCAGTACAACGGGACTAGCGGGAGCATTTGATACGCAGTATTTT,CASSTTGLAGAFDTQYF
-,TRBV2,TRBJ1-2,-,TGTGCCAGCAGTGTGACTGACCTATATGGCTACACCTTC,CASSVTDLYGYTF
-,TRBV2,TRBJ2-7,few,TGTGCCAGCAGTAGGGGATCGAGCTCCGAGCAGTACTTC,CASSRGSSSEQYF
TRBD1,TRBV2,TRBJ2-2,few,TGTGCCAGCAGGGTAGACAGGGACGGCGGGGAGCTGTTTTTT,CASRVDRDGGELFF
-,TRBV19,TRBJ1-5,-,TGTGCCAGTCAGTGGGGGACTGGAAATACGCCCCAGCATTTT,CASQWGTGNTPQHF
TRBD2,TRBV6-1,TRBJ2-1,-,TGTGCCAGTGGGACTAGCGAGTACAATGAGCAGTTCTTC,CASGTSEYNEQFF
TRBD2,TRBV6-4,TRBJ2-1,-,TGTGCCAGCAGTGACTCGACTAGCGGGACCTACAATGAGCAGTTCTTC,CASSDSTSGTYNEQFF
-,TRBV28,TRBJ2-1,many,TGTGCCAGCAGGACCGGAGCTAGACGTGAGCAGTTCTTC,CASRTGARREQFF
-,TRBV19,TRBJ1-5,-,TGTGCCAGTAGTATGGGGGCCAGCCAGCCCCAGCATTTT,CASSMGASQPQHF
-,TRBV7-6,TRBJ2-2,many,TGTGCCAGCAGCTTCGACAGCACCGGGGAGCTGTTTTTT,CASSFDSTGELFF
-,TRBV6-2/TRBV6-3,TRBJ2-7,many,TGTGCCAGCAGCCAAACTAGGAGTGAGCAGTACTTC,CASSQTRSEQYF
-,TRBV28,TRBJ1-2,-,TGTGCCAGCAGCGAGGCGCGTCCGGATGGCTACACCTTC,CASSEARPDGYTF
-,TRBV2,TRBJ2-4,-,TGTGCCAGCAGTCCTACAGAACAGGGCTTAGGAATTCAGTACTTC,CASSPTEQGLGIQYF
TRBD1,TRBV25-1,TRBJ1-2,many,TGTGCCAGCAGCGGATGGACAGGAAGGGGAGCTAACTATGGCTACACCTTC,CASSGWTGRGANYGYTF
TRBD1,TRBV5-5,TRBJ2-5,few,TGTGCCAGCAGCTCAAACGGACAGGGGGCCGGAGAGACCCAGTACTTC,CASSSNGQGAGETQYF
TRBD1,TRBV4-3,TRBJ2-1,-,TGCGCCAGCAGCCAAGGGGACAGGGGGCACAATGAGCAGTTCTTC,CASSQGDRGHNEQFF
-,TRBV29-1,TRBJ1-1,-,TGCAGCGCCGAGAACACTGAAGCTTTCTTT,CSAENTEAFF
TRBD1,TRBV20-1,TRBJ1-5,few,TGCAGTGCCAGGACAGGAAAAGGCCCCCAGCATTTT,CSARTGKGPQHF